This T cell receptor (beta chain) is from a study of CD8 T cells in Susac syndrome. Reverse transcription of roughly 0.5 to 1 ug RNA was carried out with random hexamers. One entry per CDR3 protein, called by TCRdb with MiXCR from the immunoSEQ multiplex PCR reads. Of 150,000 to 200,000 distinct CDR3 sequences detected, roughly 95% appear once; the ten largest clones hold 0.075% to 0.095%. What was sequenced was CD4+ T cells from PBMCs. The TCR was taken from a human donor with multiple sclerosis.

The CDR3 DNA follows: TGTGCCAGCAGCTTATCAATCTCCGAGCAGTACTTC. Translating it yields CASSLSISEQYF. The chain joins TRBV7-9 to TRBJ2-7, with unresolved D. The length of the CDR3 is 12 residues. The ends were cut back, 2 bases at V and 6 bases at J, with 8 bases in the middle. Germline V gene lookup returns CDR1 SEHNR and CDR2 FQNEAQ (reference sequence). Full variable domain (remainder filled in from reference TRBV7-9 and TRBJ2-7): DTGVSQNPRHKITKRGQNVTFRCDPISEHNRLYWYRQTLGQGPEFLTYFQNEAQLEKSRLLSDRFSAERPKGSFSTLEIQRTEQGDSAMYLCASSLSISEQYFGPGTRLTVT.